This T cell receptor (beta chain) was captured in a study of T cell clonality in common variable immunodeficiency. The CDR3 length is 16 residues. V lost 0 bases and J 1 base, leaving 10 bases between the germline ends. Germline CDR1 MGHRA, CDR2 YSYEKL. Study findings and constraints: Compared with healthy controls, CVID subjects showed increased TCRbeta clonality, mostly in about a third. Fewer deletions and N-nucleotide insertions were reportedly seen in common variable immunodeficiency TCR beta sequences.

This clone was seen many times. Its antigen is still unknown. The DNA ends 3 residues before the CDR3 does, and the rest of the CDR3 is filled in from the germline J gene. Clones were read by immunoSEQ multiplex PCR, and TCRdb kept only the in-frame ones, dropping some. The record shows tens of thousands of clones for this sample, with no singletons present. Sequences were obtained from peripheral blood mononuclear cells. The sequence came from a person aged 18 to 70 in good health. The chain couples TRBV4-1 to TRBJ2-1; weak D call: TRBD2 (6 bases). The CDR3 region is CASSQEGGISYNEQFF. CDR3 bases read: TGCGCCAGCAGCCAAGAAGGCGGGATTTCCTACAATGAG.